Reported below is one TCR beta chain. This record belongs to a study of T cells in tumors after PD-1 blockade. Here immunoSEQ multiplex PCR was the method, and the copy in TCRdb shows in-frame clones only, minus some. The table includes some 24,000 clones, nearly 85% detected once. Genomic DNA template from tumor biopsies or peripheral blood, about 616 ng to 6,500 ng input. The sequences come from PBMCs, collected after anti-PD-1 treatment. The receptor's source is a human donor with basal cell carcinoma.

The CDR3 DNA reads TGTGCCAGTAGGAGTGGGACACTCTCTGGGGCCAACGTCCTGACTTTC. Translation: CASRSGTLSGANVLTF. The chain combines TRBV19 with TRBJ2-6, with D possibly matching TRBD1 (6 bases). This CDR3 contains 16 residues. Per the germline V gene, CDR1 is LNHDA and CDR2 is SQIVND (reference sequence). V was shortened by 6 bases and J by 0 bases, with 12 bases between the two germline ends. Supplemented by reference TRBV19 and TRBJ2-6, the full variable domain reads DGGITQSPKYLFRKEGQNVTLSCEQNLNHDAMYWYRQDPGQGLRLIYYSQIVNDFQKGDIAEGYSVSREKKESFPLTVTSAQKNPTAFYLCASRSGTLSGANVLTFGAGSRLTVL.